This T cell receptor (beta chain) derives from a study of T cell repertoires in cytomegalovirus infection. Study results and limitations: HLA-C-restricted CMV clonotypes gave the most frequent clonotype in two of eight donors.

The CDR3 is made up of 16 amino acids. Germline-derived CDR1 and CDR2 are MNHEY and SVGEGT. V was trimmed by 4 bases and J by 3 bases, leaving 18 bases between them. Each CDR3 protein gets one entry after TCRdb re-called the reads with MiXCR. The sample contains roughly 200,000 distinct CDR3 sequences, about a sixth of which appear only once. Only a few counts were recorded for this clonotype. Its specificity is not known. Sequenced input: CD8+ T cells from PBMCs. The V gene is TRBV6-2 or TRBV6-3, the J gene TRBJ1-1; D is ambiguous. This receptor was taken from a human donor in good health (CMV status not recorded). Some clones in this sample may be carry-over from other donors' samples. The CDR3 nucleotides are TGTGCCAGCAGTTCATACCGTGGAGCCCGCGACACTGAAGCTTTCTTT. Translated, it gives CASSSYRGARDTEAFF.